This T cell receptor (beta chain) was found in a study of T cell repertoires in aging, cancer and after chemotherapy. Multiplex touch-down PCR with TRB-A/B primers amplified rearranged V-D-J TRB sequences. TCRdb itself ran the multiplex PCR reads through MiXCR, one entry per CDR3 protein. The sample has several thousand distinct CDR3 sequences; approximately 33% are singletons. TCR beta rearrangements were amplified from peripheral blood genomic DNA. This clonotype was seen a handful of times. The clonotype was recovered from a human donor with a blood cancer. The donor label of this sample is uncertain. Sequenced: blood.

Here the CDR3 reads CASSLGQGTRGYTF. Written as DNA, the CDR3 is TGTGCCAGCAGCTTGGGGCAGGGGACTCGGGGCTACACCTTC. This chain connects TRBV5-6 to TRBJ1-2, with D tentatively TRBD1 (6 bases). Trimming left V 0 bases short and J 8 bases short, with 14 bases between. The CDR3 covers 14 residues. Germline values: CDR1 SGHDT, CDR2 YYEEEE. The whole variable domain, remainder taken from reference TRBV5-6 and TRBJ1-2, is DAGVTQSPTHLIKTRGQQVTLRCSPKSGHDTVSWYQQALGQGPQFIFQYYEEEERQRGNFPDRFSGHQFPNYSSELNVNALLLGDSALYLCASSLGQGTRGYTFGSGTRLTVV.